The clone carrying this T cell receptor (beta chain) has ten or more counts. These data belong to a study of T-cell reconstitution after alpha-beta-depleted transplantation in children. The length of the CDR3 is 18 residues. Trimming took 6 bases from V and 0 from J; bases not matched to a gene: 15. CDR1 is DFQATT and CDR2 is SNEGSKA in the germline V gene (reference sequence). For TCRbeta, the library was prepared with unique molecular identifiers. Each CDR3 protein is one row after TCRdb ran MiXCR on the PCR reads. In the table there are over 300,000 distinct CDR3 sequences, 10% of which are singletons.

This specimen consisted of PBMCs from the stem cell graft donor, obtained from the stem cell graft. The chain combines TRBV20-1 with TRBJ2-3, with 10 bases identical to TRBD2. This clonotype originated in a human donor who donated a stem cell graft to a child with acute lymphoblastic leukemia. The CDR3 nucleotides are TGCAGTGCCAAAATCCCTAGCGGGAGAGGGCACAGCACAGATACGCAGTATTTT. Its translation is CSAKIPSGRGHSTDTQYF.